The 14 T cell receptor beta chains given below trace back to one sample, sequenced in a study of T cells after yellow fever vaccination. TCRdb passed the 5' RACE reads through MiXCR, listing each CDR3 protein once. The table includes 500,000 to 650,000 distinct CDR3 sequences, roughly 14% detected once. This sample comprised PBMCs, obtained on the day of the yellow fever booster vaccination. The source of these receptors is a man aged 25-45 years who received the YFV17D yellow fever vaccine.

J is TRBJ2-1 and V is TRBV7-2; unclear D gene. CDR3 size: 17 residues. V was shortened by 1 base and J by 0 bases, with 13 bases between the two germline ends. The V gene's germline CDR1 is SGHTA and CDR2 FQGNSA. The CDR3 DNA follows: TGTGCCAGCAGCTTAGTACCGGCGGCAACCTCCTACAATGAGCAGTTCTTC. The encoded protein is CASSLVPAATSYNEQFF.

V is TRBV7-2 and J is TRBJ2-3, with D uncertain. Germline values: CDR1 SGHTA, CDR2 FQGNSA. Trimming removed 4 bases from V and 2 bases from J, with 7 bases in between. The CDR3 has 13 amino acids. The CDR3, as DNA: TGTGCCAGCAGCTCCCAGGTCACAGATACGCAGTATTTT. Protein: CASSSQVTDTQYF.

This chain uses TRBV7-2 with TRBJ2-1, with TRBD2 as a possible D gene (6 bases). Germline V gene sequence: CDR1 SGHTA, CDR2 FQGNSA. The CDR3 is 17 amino acids. The V end lost 5 bases, the J end lost 8 bases, and 25 bases lay between the germline ends. The CDR3 DNA reads as TGTGCCAGCAGCATAAATAACCGGGACTCGTGGGGGGATGAGCAGTTCTTC. It encodes CASSINNRDSWGDEQFF.

This clonotype showed up just a few times. V is TRBV19 and J is TRBJ2-2, with 10 bases lining up with TRBD2. The germline CDR1 and CDR2 sequences are LNHDA and SQIVND (reference sequence). V lost 5 bases to trimming and J lost 0 bases; unmatched junction nucleotides: 6. This CDR3 is 17 amino acids long. The CDR3 DNA reads as TGTGCCAGTAGTTCCGGACTAGCGGCTTCGAACACCGGGGAGCTGTTTTTT. It codes for CASSSGLAASNTGELFF. The whole variable domain, remainder taken from reference TRBV19 and TRBJ2-2, is DGGITQSPKYLFRKEGQNVTLSCEQNLNHDAMYWYRQDPGQGLRLIYYSQIVNDFQKGDIAEGYSVSREKKESFPLTVTSAQKNPTAFYLCASSSGLAASNTGELFFGEGSRLTVL.

The chain recombines TRBV29-1 with TRBJ2-1; tentatively, D is TRBD2 (5 bases). Per the germline V gene, CDR1 is SQVTM and CDR2 is ANQGSEA. The CDR3 sequence is 13 residues long. V was shortened by 3 bases and J by 1 base, with 7 bases between the two germline ends. The CDR3 nucleotides are TGCAGCGTTGAGGCGGGTTCCTACAATGAGCAGTTCTTC. Translating gives CSVEAGSYNEQFF.

Many counts were recorded for this clonotype. J is TRBJ2-2 and V is TRBV10-1, with 14 bases fitting TRBD2. CDR3 size: 17 residues. Germline V gene data show CDR1 as WNHNN and CDR2 as SYGVQD (reference sequence). V dropped 5 bases and J dropped 7; count of bases not matched to a gene: 9. The chain's CDR3 is CASSSETSGRANGELFF. The CDR3 DNA sequence: TGCGCCAGCAGTAGTGAGACTAGCGGGAGGGCCAACGGGGAGCTGTTTTTT.

A few counts support this clonotype. This sequence joins TRBV29-1 and TRBJ2-7, with TRBD2 matching 8 bases. V lost 6 bases and J lost 7; bases outside the gene matches: 29. The CDR3 contains 19 residues. The V gene's germline CDR1 is SQVTM and CDR2 ANQGSEA. CDR3 residues: CSVRGSRDSTKREPYEQYF. Written as DNA, the CDR3 is TGCAGCGTCAGGGGTTCTCGGGACTCGACGAAGCGGGAGCCTTATGAGCAGTACTTC.

This clonotype was seen at least ten times. The chain employs TRBV5-6 and TRBJ2-2; D gene uncertain. Germline values: CDR1 SGHDT, CDR2 YYEEEE. The CDR3 extends over 15 amino acids. Trimming left V 2 bases short and J 3 bases short, with 11 bases between. The CDR3 protein is CASSFIGPHTGELFF. The CDR3 DNA reads TGTGCCAGCAGCTTCATCGGGCCGCACACCGGGGAGCTGTTTTTT.

The gene calls are TRBV19 and TRBJ1-6; D remains ambiguous. Germline-derived CDR1 and CDR2 are LNHDA and SQIVND (reference sequence). V shed 7 bases and J shed 8 bases, with 12 bases lying between them. The CDR3 extends over 13 amino acids. CDR3 sequence (DNA): TGTGCCAGTAACTTCGCGGGTGATTCACCCCTCCACTTT. It specifies CASNFAGDSPLHF.

This clonotype was recorded at least ten times. V is TRBV7-2 and J is TRBJ2-7; possibly TRBD2 for D (6 bases). Trimming took 4 bases from V and 3 from J, leaving 10 bases between them. The CDR3 loop spans 13 amino acids. Germline values: CDR1 SGHTA, CDR2 FQGNSA. The CDR3: CASSSSASYEQYF. In DNA, the CDR3 is TGTGCCAGCAGCTCTAGCGCGAGCTACGAGCAGTACTTC.

This clonotype occurred a few times. The J gene is TRBJ2-3, the V gene TRBV5-1, with TRBD2 matching over 10 bases. The CDR3 has 13 amino acids. Trimming removed 8 bases from V and 6 bases from J; junction bases left unmatched: 6. The germline CDR1 and CDR2 sequences are SGHRS and YFSETQ. The CDR3 loop is CASKAGGPDTQYF. CDR3 nucleotides: TGCGCCAGTAAAGCGGGAGGGCCCGATACGCAGTATTTT.

This clonotype appeared a few times. The V gene is TRBV4-1, the J gene TRBJ2-1, with 8 bases identical to TRBD2. Germline assignment: CDR1 MGHRA and CDR2 YSYEKL. With 2 bases clipped from V and 4 bases from J, the junction kept 7 bases outside the gene matches. This CDR3 is built from 16 residues. CDR3 sequence reads: CASSQTGLAAYNEQFF. CDR3 DNA: TGCGCCAGCAGCCAAACAGGACTAGCAGCATACAATGAGCAGTTCTTC.

The chain is built from TRBV7-9 and TRBJ2-7, with a tentative D call TRBD2 (6 bases). CDR3 length equals 15 residues. The ends were cut back, 5 bases at V and 6 bases at J, with 20 bases in the middle. The germline V gene has CDR1 SEHNR and CDR2 FQNEAQ (reference sequence). The CDR3 loop is CASSPGGLRTSEQYF. The CDR3, as DNA: TGTGCCAGCAGCCCAGGAGGGTTGCGTACTTCCGAGCAGTACTTC.

This chain joins TRBV4-2 and TRBJ2-7; possible D gene TRBD2, 7 bases. The germline V gene has CDR1 LGHNA and CDR2 YNFKEQ. This CDR3 spans 14 amino acids. V was shortened by 8 bases and J by 0 bases, with 14 bases between the two germline ends. Written as DNA, the CDR3 is TGTGCCAGCCGCGGAGCGGGACACTCCTACGAGCAGTACTTC. It specifies CASRGAGHSYEQYF.